What follows describes a single T cell receptor (beta chain). Antigen: not known. The source of the sample is a study of graft-versus-host responses after intestinal transplantation. Study-level information: Isolated intestinal, liver-intestinal, or multivisceral transplants had been given to the recipients. The whole recipient group had anti-thymocyte globulin induction followed by tacrolimus and steroids for three to four years. Overall study findings and caveats: GvH clones appeared in recipient marrow, some first in ileum or blood.

There are 16 residues in the CDR3. Trimming at V came to 3 bases and at J to 6 bases, leaving 11 bases not matched to a gene. CDR1 GTSNPN and CDR2 SVGIG come from the germline V gene (reference sequence). Clones were read by immunoSEQ multiplex PCR, and TCRdb kept only the in-frame ones, dropping some. The top ten hold about 4.2% of the sample, which has tens of thousands of clones, 90% seen once. The receptor was derived from a human donor who was the organ donor for an intestinal transplant. The chain carries TRBV30 and TRBJ2-3; 11 bases are a match to TRBD2. Sequences were derived from unstimulated CD8+ T cells sorted from spleen or lymph node cells, sampled before transplant. The CDR3 DNA follows: TGTGCCTGGAGCAAACATAGCGGGGGGGTATGGGATACGCAGTATTTT. As protein: CAWSKHSGGVWDTQYF.